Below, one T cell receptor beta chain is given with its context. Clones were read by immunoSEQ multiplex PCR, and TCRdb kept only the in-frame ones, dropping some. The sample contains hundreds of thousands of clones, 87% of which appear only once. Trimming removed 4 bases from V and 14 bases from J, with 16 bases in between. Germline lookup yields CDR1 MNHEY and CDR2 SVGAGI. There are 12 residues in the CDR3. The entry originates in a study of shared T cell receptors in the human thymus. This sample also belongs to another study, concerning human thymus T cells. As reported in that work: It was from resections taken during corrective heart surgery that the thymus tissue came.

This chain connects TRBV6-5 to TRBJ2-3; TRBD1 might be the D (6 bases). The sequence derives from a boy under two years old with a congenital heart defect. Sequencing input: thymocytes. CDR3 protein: CASSSTTGFTYF. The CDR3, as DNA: TGTGCCAGCAGTTCGACGACAGGTTTTACGTATTTT.